Listed below are T cell receptor beta chains from one sample, sequenced in a study of Ad26.COV2.S vaccination and SARS-CoV-2 variants. Sequencing was performed with immunoSEQ multiplex PCR; in TCRdb, only in-frame clones are kept and a portion is missing. The data contain 400,000 to 450,000 clones, about nine tenths of them singletons. This sample comprised peripheral blood, obtained in a trial of Ad26.COV2.S vaccine versus placebo. These receptors all stem from a person aged 18-60 years who received the Ad26.COV2.S COVID-19 vaccine or a placebo. CDR3s include the opening cysteine and the closing phenylalanine or tryptophan. Fields, in order: D gene, J gene, clone size, V gene, CDR3 length, CDR3 DNA, CDR3 protein. The D gene is left open where the match is weak. The listing skips clone size in some rows; elsewhere it reads once, few, many or a size class.

>.|TRBJ1-2|few|TRBV5-4|15
TGTGCCAGCAGCTATCTAGTCCCCAACATCTATGGCTACACCTTC
CASSYLVPNIYGYTF
>TRBD2|TRBJ2-3|once|TRBV19|17
TGTGCCAGTAGTATTACTGGGACTAGCGGCTTCACAGATACGCAGTATTTT
CASSITGTSGFTDTQYF
>.|TRBJ2-7|.|TRBV11-3|12
TGTGCCAGCAGCTCACAGTTGGGCGAGCAGTACTTC
CASSSQLGEQYF
>.|TRBJ1-1|.|TRBV14|15
TGTGCCAGCAGCGGTTTTAACAGTTGGGAGACTGAAGCTTTCTTT
CASSGFNSWETEAFF
>.|TRBJ2-7|.|TRBV10-2|18
TGCGCCAGCAGTGAGTCGGCGCCCCTCAGCGGCAGACTTGGGGAGCAGTACTTC
CASSESAPLSGRLGEQYF
>.|TRBJ1-1|.|TRBV25-1|13
TGTGCCAGCAGTGGAACAGGGTACACTGAAGCTTTCTTT
CASSGTGYTEAFF
>.|TRBJ2-5|.|TRBV6-1|15
TGTGCCAGCAGTGAAGCGCTGTCTATATCAGAGACCCAGTACTTC
CASSEALSISETQYF
>.|TRBJ2-7|.|TRBV5-4|14
TGTGCCAGCAGCTTGGGAGGACGGATCTACGAGCAGTACTTC
CASSLGGRIYEQYF
>.|TRBJ2-2|.|TRBV19|15
TGTGCCAGTAGTACCCGGACAGCGAACACCGGGGAGCTGTTTTTT
CASSTRTANTGELFF
>TRBD1|TRBJ2-5|.|TRBV30|15
TGTGCCTGGAGTCCCGGGACAGGGAGAATGGAGACCCAGTACTTC
CAWSPGTGRMETQYF
>TRBD2|TRBJ2-7|.|TRBV4-3|16
TGCGCCAGCAGCCAAGTTTGGTCTAGCGGAACCTACGAGCAGTACTTC
CASSQVWSSGTYEQYF
>TRBD2|TRBJ2-1|.|TRBV18|15
TGTGCCCGAGGCCCGGGACTAGCGGGATCCAATGAGCAGTTCTTC
CARGPGLAGSNEQFF
>.|TRBJ1-5|.|TRBV18|13
TGTGCCAGCTCACAGGGGACCAATCAGCCCCAGCATTTT
CASSQGTNQPQHF
>TRBD2|TRBJ2-5|once|TRBV7-9|14
TGTGCCAGCAGCTTATACGCTAGCGGGATGGTCCAGTACTTC
CASSLYASGMVQYF
>TRBD2|TRBJ2-1|.|TRBV5-1|16
TGCGCCAGCAGCTTGTTTAGCGGGGGGACTTACAATGAGCAGTTCTTC
CASSLFSGGTYNEQFF
>TRBD2|TRBJ2-3|once|TRBV3-1/TRBV3-2|15
TGTGCCAGCAGCCATCTTTGCGGGAGAACAGATACGCAGTATTTT
CASSHLCGRTDTQYF
>.|TRBJ2-2|.|TRBV28|16
TGTGCCAGCAGTTTATTAGGTCTTGCGGGGACCGGGGAGCTGTTTTTT
CASSLLGLAGTGELFF
>TRBD2|TRBJ2-5|.|TRBV28|15
TGTGCCAGCAGTCCTAGACTAGCGGGAGGTGAGACCCAGTACTTC
CASSPRLAGGETQYF
>.|TRBJ2-1|.|TRBV5-1|16
TGCGCCAGCAGGGCTCTTTCGGTCTTTTCCTACAATGAGCAGTTCTTC
CASRALSVFSYNEQFF
>.|TRBJ1-3|.|TRBV5-1|15
TGCGCCAGCAGCTTGGCCAGGGGCTCTGGAAACACCATATATTTT
CASSLARGSGNTIYF
>TRBD1|TRBJ1-6|.|TRBV6-5|14
TGTGCCAGCAGGGGGACAGTCTATAATTCACCCCTCCACTTT
CASRGTVYNSPLHF
>.|TRBJ2-7|.|TRBV2|14
TGTGCCAGCAGCTTCAGCACAGGGTTCTACGAGCAGTACTTC
CASSFSTGFYEQYF
>.|TRBJ1-1|.|TRBV5-4|14
TGTGCCAGCAGCCCGTCGCGGTCGGGCGCCGAAGCTTTCTTT
CASSPSRSGAEAFF
>TRBD1|TRBJ2-7|.|TRBV27|16
TGTGCCAGCAGTTTATCTGTGCACAGGGGGCTCTACGAGCAGTACTTC
CASSLSVHRGLYEQYF
>TRBD2|TRBJ2-5|.|TRBV28|13
TGTGCCAGCGGGGCTAGCGGGATGGGGACCCAGTACTTC
CASGASGMGTQYF
>TRBD2|TRBJ2-1|.|TRBV6-2/TRBV6-3|15
TGTGCCAGCAGTTGGGGACTAGCGGGATACAATGAGCAGTTCTTC
CASSWGLAGYNEQFF
>.|TRBJ1-1|.|TRBV24-1|13
TGTGCCACCAGTCGCGACACTAACACTGAAGCTTTCTTT
CATSRDTNTEAFF
>TRBD2|TRBJ2-7|.|TRBV7-2|13
TGTGCCAGCAGGAATAGCGGGGCCTACGAGCAGTACTTC
CASRNSGAYEQYF
>.|TRBJ1-6|.|TRBV27|14
TGTGCCAGCAGTTCCAGACAGGAAAATTCACCCCTCCACTTT
CASSSRQENSPLHF
>.|TRBJ2-5|.|TRBV28|15
TGTGCCAGCAGTTTATTTTCGGCGGGGAGGGAGACCCAGTACTTC
CASSLFSAGRETQYF
>.|TRBJ2-2|.|TRBV3-1/TRBV3-2|15
TGTGCCAGCAGCCCGCGCCGAAGTAGCACCGGGGAGCTGTTTTTT
CASSPRRSSTGELFF
>TRBD1|TRBJ2-1|.|TRBV24-1|16
TGTGCCACCAGTGAGAAGGACAGGGGAGAGGACAATGAGCAGTTCTTC
CATSEKDRGEDNEQFF
>TRBD2|TRBJ2-5|.|TRBV19|15
TGTGCCAGTAGTACCGGGACTAGCGGGAGAGAGACCCAGTACTTC
CASSTGTSGRETQYF
>TRBD2|TRBJ2-3|.|TRBV5-4|14
TGTGCCAGCAGCTTAGCGGGACGCACAGATACGCAGTATTTT
CASSLAGRTDTQYF
>TRBD2|TRBJ2-7|.|TRBV19|15
TGTGCCAGTAGTGCGGCTAGCGGGAGGGCCAACGAGCAGTACTTC
CASSAASGRANEQYF
>TRBD1|TRBJ1-1|.|TRBV6-5|14
TGTGCCAGCCGTAGACAGGGTATGAACACTGAAGCTTTCTTT
CASRRQGMNTEAFF
>.|TRBJ2-2|once|TRBV5-1|14
TGCGCCAGCAGCTTACAGGGGAACACCGGGGAGCTGTTTTTT
CASSLQGNTGELFF
>.|TRBJ2-7|.|TRBV9|13
TGTGCCAGCAGCGTAGACGGCACCTACGAGCAGTACTTC
CASSVDGTYEQYF
>.|TRBJ1-2|.|TRBV7-2|11
TGTGCCAGCAGCCGGACCGGGCCATACACCTTC
CASSRTGPYTF
>.|TRBJ1-5|.|TRBV6-1|15
TGTGCCAGCAGTGAAGGGCAGGTCATTAGTCAGCCCCAGCATTTT
CASSEGQVISQPQHF
>.|TRBJ1-2|once|TRBV29-1|14
TGCAGCGTTGCCCTCCAGGGAGGATATCGCGGCTACACCTTC
CSVALQGGYRGYTF
>.|TRBJ2-6|.|TRBV25-1|17
TGTGCCAGCAGTGAATTCTCTGGGGGGTCTGGGGCCAACGTCCTGACTTTC
CASSEFSGGSGANVLTF